This T cell receptor beta chain derives from a study of regulatory T cells in long-lasting Graves disease. Looking at the study overall: Disease was considered persistent Graves' disease after over 5 years of antithyroid drugs (with positive TSH receptor antibodies). Whole-study results and caveats: Newly diagnosed Graves' patients had higher TCR diversity than persistent ones. Only peripheral blood was studied, not thyroid tissue. Favored usage of TRBV28, TRBJ1-2 and TRBJ2-5 was recorded in persistent disease.

Regarding time point: persistent/refractory GD, antithyroid drugs over 5 years with positive TRAb. The TCR library was made from RNA that had been extracted from PBMCs in TRIzol. In regard to this clonotype: Its matching antigen is unknown. This may arise from a read error, as a much more abundant clone is one base away. Lacking the conserved final phenylalanine or tryptophan, this CDR3 likely reflects a read error.

The V gene end was trimmed by 4 bases and the J gene end by 1 base; junction bases not matched to a gene: 3. CDR1 MNHNS and CDR2 SASEGT come from the germline V gene. The CDR3 is made up of 14 amino acids. Arm-PCR of CDR3 regions and iRepertoire HTBI primers were used to build TCR beta libraries. TCRdb ran MiXCR on the multiplex PCR reads and lists one entry per CDR3 protein. Of hundreds of thousands of distinct CDR3 sequences listed, 22% are singletons. The specimen comprised peripheral blood mononuclear cells (PBMCs), sampled when the disease was refractory, from a patient treated with antithyroid drugs. The sequence was collected from a female donor with Graves disease. The chain uses TRBV6-1 and TRBJ2-7; 8 bases fit TRBD2. CDR3 sequence (DNA): TGTGCCAGCAGTGGCGGGGGGTTTTCCTACGAGCAGTACCTC. It is translated as CASSGGGFSYEQYL.